This T cell receptor beta chain was profiled in a study of cytomegalovirus exposure and HLA in healthy donors. Primers for the PCR totalled 60 Vbeta and 13 Jbeta. This table comes from immunoSEQ multiplex PCR, and its TCRdb copy is limited to in-frame clones, with some not included. This table has around 99,000 clones, 73% appearing once. Healthy bone marrow donors formed the donor group. Germline CDR1 GTSNPN, CDR2 SVGIG (reference sequence). The CDR3 covers 15 residues. Trimming stripped 3 bases from V and 5 bases from J, with 19 bases between. The receptor's source is a man aged 25-40 years in good health and CMV-seronegative. Material: PBMCs. V gene TRBV30 combines with J gene TRBJ1-1, with D maybe TRBD1 (6 bases). The CDR3 region has the DNA TGTGCCTGGAGGCCTAAGGCCCAGGGGATGACTGAAGCTTTCTTT. Residues: CAWRPKAQGMTEAFF.